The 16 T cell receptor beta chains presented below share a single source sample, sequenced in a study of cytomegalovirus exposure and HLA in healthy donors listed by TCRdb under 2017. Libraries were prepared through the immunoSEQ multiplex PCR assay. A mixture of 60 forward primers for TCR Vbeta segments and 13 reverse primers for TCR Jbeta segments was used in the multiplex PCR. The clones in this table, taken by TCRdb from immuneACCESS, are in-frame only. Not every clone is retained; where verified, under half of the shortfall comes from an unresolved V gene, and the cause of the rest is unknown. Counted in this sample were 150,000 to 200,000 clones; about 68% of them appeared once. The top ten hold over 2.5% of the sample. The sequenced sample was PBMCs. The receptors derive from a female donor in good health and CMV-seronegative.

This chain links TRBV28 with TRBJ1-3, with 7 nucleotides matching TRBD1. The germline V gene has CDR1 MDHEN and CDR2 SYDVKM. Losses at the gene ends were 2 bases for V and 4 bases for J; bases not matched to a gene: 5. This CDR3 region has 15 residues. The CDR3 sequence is CASSLGQVTGNTIYF. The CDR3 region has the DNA TGTGCCAGCAGTTTAGGACAGGTGACGGGAAACACCATATATTTT.

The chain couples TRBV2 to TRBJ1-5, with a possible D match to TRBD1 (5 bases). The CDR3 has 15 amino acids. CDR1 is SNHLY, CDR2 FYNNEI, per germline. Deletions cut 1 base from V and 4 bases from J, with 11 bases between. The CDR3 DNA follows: TGTGCCAGCAGTGAAGTCAGGGCTGGAAATCAGCCCCAGCATTTT. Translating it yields CASSEVRAGNQPQHF.

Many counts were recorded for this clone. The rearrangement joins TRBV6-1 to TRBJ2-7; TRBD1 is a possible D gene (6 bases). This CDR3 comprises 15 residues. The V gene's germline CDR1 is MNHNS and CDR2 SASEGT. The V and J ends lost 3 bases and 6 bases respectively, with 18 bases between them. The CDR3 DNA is TGTGCCAGCAGTGATGGAGTAGTACAGGGCAGCGAGCAGTACTTC. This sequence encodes CASSDGVVQGSEQYF.

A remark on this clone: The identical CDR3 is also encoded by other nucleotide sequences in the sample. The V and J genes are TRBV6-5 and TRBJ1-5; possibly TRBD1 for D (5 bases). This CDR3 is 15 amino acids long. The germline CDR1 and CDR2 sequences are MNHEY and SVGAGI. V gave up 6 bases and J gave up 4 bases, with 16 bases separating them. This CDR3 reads CASSLSPTANQPQHF. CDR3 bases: TGTGCCAGCAGCCTATCCCCGACAGCAAATCAGCCCCAGCATTTT.

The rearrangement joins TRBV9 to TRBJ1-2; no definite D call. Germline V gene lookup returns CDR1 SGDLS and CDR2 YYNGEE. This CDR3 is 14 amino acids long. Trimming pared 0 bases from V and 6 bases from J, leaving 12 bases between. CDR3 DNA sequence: TGTGCCAGCAGCGTAGCCCCAAGGAGCGATGGCTACACCTTC. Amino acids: CASSVAPRSDGYTF.

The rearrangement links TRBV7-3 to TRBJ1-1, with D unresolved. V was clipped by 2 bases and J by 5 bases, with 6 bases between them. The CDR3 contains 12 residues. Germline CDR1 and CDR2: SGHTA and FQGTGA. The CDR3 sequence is CASSLPGTEAFF. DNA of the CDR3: TGTGCCAGCAGCTTACCGGGGACTGAAGCTTTCTTT. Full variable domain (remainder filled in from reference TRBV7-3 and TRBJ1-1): GAGVSQTPSNKVTEKGKYVELRCDPISGHTALYWYRQSLGQGPEFLIYFQGTGAADDSGLPNDRFFAVRPEGSVSTLKIQRTERGDSAVYLCASSLPGTEAFFGQGTRLTVV.

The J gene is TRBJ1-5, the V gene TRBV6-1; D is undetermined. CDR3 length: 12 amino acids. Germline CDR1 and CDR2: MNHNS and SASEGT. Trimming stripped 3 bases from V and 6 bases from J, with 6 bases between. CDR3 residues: CASSDGFQPQHF. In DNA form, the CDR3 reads TGTGCCAGCAGTGACGGGTTTCAGCCCCAGCATTTT.

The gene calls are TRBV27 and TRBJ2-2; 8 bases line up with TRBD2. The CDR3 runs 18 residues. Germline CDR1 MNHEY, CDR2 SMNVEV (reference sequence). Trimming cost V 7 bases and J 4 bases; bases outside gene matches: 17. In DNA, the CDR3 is TGTGCCAGCATCATTCCCCACTCGCGGGAGGCCGGCACCGGGGAGCTGTTTTTT. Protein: CASIIPHSREAGTGELFF.

The CDR3 spells CASSHELAGGYNEQFF. The CDR3 bases are TGCGCCAGCAGCCACGAACTAGCGGGAGGGTACAATGAGCAGTTCTTC. V gene TRBV4-1 combines with J gene TRBJ2-1; TRBD2 aligns across 13 bases. Germline V gives CDR1 MGHRA, CDR2 YSYEKL. This CDR3 contains 16 residues. V trimming: 3 bases; J trimming: 4 bases; junction bases outside the gene matches: 3.

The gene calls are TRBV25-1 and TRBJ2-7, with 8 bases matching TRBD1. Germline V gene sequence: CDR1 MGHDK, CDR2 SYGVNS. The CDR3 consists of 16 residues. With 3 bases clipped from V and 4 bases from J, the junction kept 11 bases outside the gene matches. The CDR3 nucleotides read TGTGCCAGCAGTGATTTTATCAGGGGGCGCAAATACGAGCAGTACTTC. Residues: CASSDFIRGRKYEQYF.

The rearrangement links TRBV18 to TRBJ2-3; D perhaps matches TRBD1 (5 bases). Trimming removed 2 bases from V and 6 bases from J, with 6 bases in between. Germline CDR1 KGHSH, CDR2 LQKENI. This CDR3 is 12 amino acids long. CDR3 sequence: CASSPNRDTQYF. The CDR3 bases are TGTGCCAGCTCACCAAACAGGGATACGCAGTATTTT.

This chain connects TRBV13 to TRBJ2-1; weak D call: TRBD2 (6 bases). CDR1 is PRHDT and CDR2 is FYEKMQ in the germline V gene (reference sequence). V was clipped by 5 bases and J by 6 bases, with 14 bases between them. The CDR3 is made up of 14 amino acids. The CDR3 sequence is CASSLRDGSNEQFF. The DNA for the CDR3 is TGTGCCAGCAGCCTCCGGGACGGGAGCAATGAGCAGTTCTTC.

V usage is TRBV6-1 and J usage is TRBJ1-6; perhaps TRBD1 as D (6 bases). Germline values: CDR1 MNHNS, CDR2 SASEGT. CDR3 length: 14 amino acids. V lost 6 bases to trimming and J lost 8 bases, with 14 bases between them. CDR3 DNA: TGTGCCAGCAGAAACAGGGCTTACGATTCACCCCTCCACTTT. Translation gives CASRNRAYDSPLHF.

In DNA form, the CDR3 reads TGTGCCAGCAGTAACAGGGTCAAAACGGAGACCCAGTACTTC. Its protein product is CASSNRVKTETQYF. The V gene is TRBV27, the J gene TRBJ2-5; weak D call: TRBD1 (6 bases). The V gene's germline CDR1 is MNHEY and CDR2 SMNVEV (reference sequence). The V end lost 5 bases, the J end lost 5 bases, and 15 bases lay between the germline ends. The CDR3 length is 14 residues.

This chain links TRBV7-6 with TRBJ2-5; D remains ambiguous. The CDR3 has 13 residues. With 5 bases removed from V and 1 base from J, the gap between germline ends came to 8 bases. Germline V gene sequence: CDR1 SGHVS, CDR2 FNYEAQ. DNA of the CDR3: TGTGCCAGCAGCCAGAGGCGCCAAGAGACCCAGTACTTC. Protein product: CASSQRRQETQYF.

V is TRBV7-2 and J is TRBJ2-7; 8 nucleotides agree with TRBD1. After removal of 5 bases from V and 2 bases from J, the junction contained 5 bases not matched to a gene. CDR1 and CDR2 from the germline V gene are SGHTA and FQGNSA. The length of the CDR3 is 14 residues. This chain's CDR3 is CASSKGDRTYEQYF. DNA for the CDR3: TGTGCCAGCAGCAAAGGGGACAGGACCTACGAGCAGTACTTC.